These 9 T cell receptor beta chains came from one sample sequenced in a study of shared clonotypes between healthy human individuals. Some clones are missing from TCRdb's copy, which holds only in-frame ones; the method was immunoSEQ multiplex PCR. The sample lists 550,000 to 800,000 clones; 74% were seen once. Sequencing was carried out using memory CD4+ T cells sorted from blood. Subset defined: CD45RA-negative fraction. The receptors shown here come from a woman in her 30s in good health.

The chain employs TRBV6-5 and TRBJ2-1, with 8 bases lining up with TRBD1. V was clipped by 4 bases and J by 12 bases; unmatched bases: 8. Germline V gene data show CDR1 as MNHEY and CDR2 as SVGAGI. The CDR3 covers 13 residues. Written as DNA, the CDR3 is TGTGCCAGCAGTTTCCGGACAGGGATTGGGCAGTTCTTC. The encoded protein is CASSFRTGIGQFF.

The V call is TRBV6-5, the J call TRBJ2-7; possible D gene TRBD2, 6 bases. Germline lookup yields CDR1 MNHEY and CDR2 SVGAGI. The CDR3 has 16 residues. The V and J ends lost 2 bases and 3 bases respectively, with 17 bases between them. CDR3 nucleotide sequence: TGTGCCAGCAGTTACCGGTCGGGAGACGGGGACTACGAGCAGTACTTC. Residues: CASSYRSGDGDYEQYF.

The V gene is TRBV19, the J gene TRBJ1-1; TRBD1 matches 7 bases. The CDR3 consists of 15 residues. The J segment lost 6 bases and the V segment lost 5 bases, leaving 12 bases of the junction unmatched. Germline V CDR1 and CDR2: LNHDA, SQIVND (reference sequence). The CDR3 loop reads CASSSRQGPGAEAFF. DNA for the CDR3: TGTGCCAGTAGTTCCCGACAGGGACCGGGAGCTGAAGCTTTCTTT.

Notes on this clone: Other DNA sequences in this sample translate to the same CDR3. The chain joins TRBV5-1 to TRBJ2-7, with a tentative D call TRBD2 (5 bases). Germline loops: CDR1 SGHRS, CDR2 YFSETQ. The V and J ends lost 0 bases and 3 bases respectively, with 10 bases between them. The CDR3 extends over 14 amino acids. As DNA, the CDR3 is TGCGCCAGCAGCTTGGGGGCCGGGGACTACGAGCAGTACTTC. Its protein is CASSLGAGDYEQYF.

The rearrangement uses TRBV5-1 and TRBJ2-3; TRBD2 matches 8 bases. There are 16 residues in the CDR3. With 4 bases clipped from V and 1 base from J, the junction kept 8 bases outside the gene matches. Germline V gene data show CDR1 as SGHRS and CDR2 as YFSETQ. CDR3 DNA: TGCGCCAGCAGCCCCGGCTCAGCGGGAGGCACAGATACGCAGTATTTT. Amino acid sequence: CASSPGSAGGTDTQYF.

The chain joins TRBV28 to TRBJ2-7; 7 bases align to TRBD2. CDR1 is MDHEN and CDR2 is SYDVKM in the germline V gene. The J segment lost 4 bases and the V segment lost 6 bases, leaving 12 bases of the junction unmatched. CDR3 length: 15 amino acids. The CDR3 loop reads CASRTSSGGWYEQYF. The CDR3 DNA reads as TGTGCCAGCAGGACCTCTAGCGGCGGCTGGTACGAGCAGTACTTC.

V usage is TRBV19 and J usage is TRBJ2-1; TRBD2 agrees at 9 bases. From germline, CDR1 is LNHDA and CDR2 SQIVND (reference sequence). J gave up 6 bases and V 1 base, and 10 bases lay outside the gene matches. This CDR3 contains 17 residues. The CDR3 DNA is TGTGCCAGTAGTATAGTCTGGCGGGAGGGCCTCTCCAATGAGCAGTTCTTC. As protein: CASSIVWREGLSNEQFF.

The genes are TRBV7-6 and TRBJ2-3; 10 bases are a match to TRBD1. Germline-derived CDR1 and CDR2 are SGHVS and FNYEAQ. The trim removed 3 bases at V and 4 bases at J, leaving 7 bases unmatched. The CDR3 extends over 16 amino acids. DNA of the CDR3: TGTGCCAGCAGCTTGACCCGGGACAGGGGCTCAGATACGCAGTATTTT. Translation gives CASSLTRDRGSDTQYF.

The table lists this clone with a count of one. This chain joins TRBV11-2 and TRBJ2-5, with D unclear. This CDR3 is built from 15 residues. The V and J ends lost 5 bases and 2 bases respectively, with 15 bases between them. CDR1 is SGHAT and CDR2 is FQNNGV in the germline V gene. In DNA form, the CDR3 reads TGTGCCAGCAGCCAGGCCCTGGCAGGACAAGAGACCCAGTACTTC. Amino acids: CASSQALAGQETQYF.